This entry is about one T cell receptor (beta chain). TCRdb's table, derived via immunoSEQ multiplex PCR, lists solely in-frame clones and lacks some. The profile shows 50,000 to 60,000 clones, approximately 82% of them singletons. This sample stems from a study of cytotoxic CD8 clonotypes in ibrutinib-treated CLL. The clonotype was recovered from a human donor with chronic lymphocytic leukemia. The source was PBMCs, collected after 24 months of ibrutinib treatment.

In DNA, the CDR3 is TGTGCCAGCAGTTACGTTCCTGGGGCCAACGTCCTGACTTTC. Its translation is CASSYVPGANVLTF. The rearrangement uses TRBV6-5 and TRBJ2-6; D is unclear. Trimming removed 2 bases at V and 2 bases at J, with 4 bases between. The CDR3 is made up of 14 amino acids. Germline V gene data show CDR1 as MNHEY and CDR2 as SVGAGI.